The clone carrying this T cell receptor beta chain appeared a single time. This sample was taken from a study of T cell clones after liver transplantation. The V gene's germline CDR1 is MNHNS and CDR2 SASEGT. This CDR3 region has 14 residues. The ends lost 10 bases at V and 5 bases at J; junction bases unmatched: 8. TCRdb's copy holds only in-frame clones and misses some; the assay was immunoSEQ multiplex PCR. The sample yields about 58,000 clones, around two thirds seen once. This material consisted of CD4+ T cells from blood, taken at the approximately 16-month timepoint. The rearrangement links TRBV6-1 to TRBJ2-3, with 11 bases lining up with TRBD2. This TCR was recovered from a human patient who received a liver transplant. Some T cells may have come from the graft donor. DNA for the CDR3: TGTGCCAACTCCGGGACTAGCGGCGGAGATACGCAGTATTTT. It codes for CANSGTSGGDTQYF.